This T cell receptor (beta chain) was observed in a study of CD8 T cells in Susac syndrome. V was shortened by 1 base and J by 4 bases, with 9 bases between the two germline ends. CDR3 length: 14 residues. The germline V gene has CDR1 SGHTA and CDR2 FQGTGA. When the RNA was reverse transcribed, random hexamers were used with an input of roughly 0.45 to 1 ug. TCR beta CDR3 was amplified by immunoSEQ covering 54 Vbeta and 13 Jbeta. A single record per CDR3 protein comes from TCRdb applying MiXCR to the immunoSEQ multiplex PCR reads. The repertoire holds 250,000 to 350,000 distinct CDR3 sequences, approximately 84% seen once, with about 0.11% in the top ten. Sequencing of TCR beta was performed on blood CD8+ and CD4+ T cells. Isolation of CD8+ and CD4+ T cells was performed negatively, whereas enrichment of TEMRA cells was done by FACS.

V and J are TRBV7-3 and TRBJ2-3; no definite D call. The TCR sequence derives from a human donor with multiple sclerosis. The material sequenced was CD8+ T cells from PBMCs. As DNA, the CDR3 is TGTGCCAGCAGCTTAATCGGGTACCCAGATACGCAGTATTTT. Protein sequence: CASSLIGYPDTQYF.